One sample yielded the 29 T cell receptor beta chains listed below, sequenced in a study of shared clonotypes between healthy human individuals. The table came from immunoSEQ multiplex PCR; TCRdb's copy has only in-frame clones and leaves some out. The sample lists roughly 2.4 million clones; approximately 96% were seen once. The specimen sequenced was naive CD4+ T cells sorted from blood. The subset was: CD45RA+ positively selected. The receptors were sampled from a man aged 18 to 35 in good health.

The V and J genes are TRBV4-2 and TRBJ1-1; D perhaps matches TRBD1 (6 bases). CDR1 is LGHNA, CDR2 YNFKEQ, per germline. This CDR3 comprises 13 residues. Between the trimmed V and J ends, which lost 0 bases and 10 bases, there was a span of 12 bases. The CDR3 DNA reads TGTGCCAGCAGCCAAGACAGGGGTAAAGCAGCTTTCTTT. Translated, it gives CASSQDRGKAAFF.

The chain has TRBV7-9 and TRBJ1-4; TRBD1 might be the D (5 bases). Germline loops: CDR1 SEHNR, CDR2 FQNEAQ (reference sequence). CDR3 size: 15 residues. V lost 1 base, J lost 8 bases, and 14 bases lay in between. CDR3 in amino acids: CASSLDQGTEEKLFF. The CDR3 coding sequence is TGTGCCAGCAGCTTAGATCAGGGTACCGAGGAAAAACTGTTTTTT.

V is TRBV15 and J is TRBJ1-2, with D uncertain. Germline CDR1 is LNHNV and CDR2 is YYDKDF (reference sequence). The CDR3 runs 15 residues. V lost 0 bases and J 0 bases, leaving 8 bases between the germline ends. CDR3 bases: TGTGCCACCAGCAGAGAAGCCGGGACTAACTATGGCTACACCTTC. It yields the protein CATSREAGTNYGYTF.

The chain has TRBV5-6 and TRBJ2-1; D might be TRBD1 (6 bases). Germline values: CDR1 SGHDT, CDR2 YYEEEE. The V gene lost 4 bases and the J gene lost 4 bases, with 18 bases spanning the gap. The CDR3 sequence is 16 residues long. The CDR3 loop is CASSGETGSPYNEQFF. In DNA form, the CDR3 reads TGTGCCAGCAGCGGGGAAACAGGGTCACCTTACAATGAGCAGTTCTTC.

V is TRBV6-1 and J is TRBJ1-3, with D unresolved. Between the trimmed V and J ends, which lost 5 bases and 1 base, there was a span of 21 bases. Germline V gene data show CDR1 as MNHNS and CDR2 as SASEGT. The CDR3 contains 18 residues. The CDR3: CASSKDWNVGESGNTIYF. In DNA form, the CDR3 reads TGTGCCAGCAGTAAAGACTGGAACGTAGGCGAATCTGGAAACACCATATATTTT.

This clone showed up just once. The chain links TRBV19 to TRBJ1-1; 8 nucleotides agree with TRBD1. J lost 3 bases, V lost 9 bases, and 6 bases had no gene match. CDR3 length: 13 residues. Germline V gene data show CDR1 as LNHDA and CDR2 as SQIVND (reference sequence). The CDR3 region is CARDRVGYTEAFF. CDR3 DNA: TGTGCCAGGGACAGGGTAGGGTACACTGAAGCTTTCTTT.

This clone was observed once. The chain has TRBV5-1 and TRBJ1-3; tentatively, D is TRBD1 (6 bases). Germline CDR1 reads SGHRS; CDR2 reads YFSETQ. The CDR3 extends over 17 amino acids. V lost 4 bases to trimming and J lost 3 bases, with 20 bases between them. The CDR3 reads CASSPDSGGAGGNTIYF. DNA of the CDR3: TGCGCCAGCAGCCCTGATTCGGGGGGCGCGGGTGGAAACACCATATATTTT.

The chain carries TRBV2 and TRBJ2-2; the D call may be TRBD1 or TRBD2 (5 bases each). In germline, CDR1 is SNHLY, CDR2 FYNNEI. There are 13 residues in the CDR3. The V end lost 6 bases, the J end lost 5 bases, and 10 bases lay between the germline ends. CDR3 amino acids: CASRGDFTGELFF. As DNA, the CDR3 is TGTGCCAGCAGGGGGGATTTTACCGGGGAGCTGTTTTTT.

This chain uses TRBV29-1 with TRBJ2-1; TRBD2 aligns across 8 bases. Germline CDR1 and CDR2: SQVTM and ANQGSEA. Germline trimming cut 7 bases from V and 6 bases from J; bases unmatched to any gene: 11. The CDR3 contains 14 residues. The CDR3 loop is CSARTGLAGNEQFF. The CDR3, as DNA: TGCAGCGCCCGAACGGGGCTAGCGGGCAATGAGCAGTTCTTC.

The chain couples TRBV2 to TRBJ1-1; maybe TRBD1 (5 bases). CDR1 is SNHLY and CDR2 is FYNNEI in the germline V gene. This CDR3 has 14 residues. Trimming pared 2 bases from V and 6 bases from J, leaving 13 bases between. CDR3 DNA: TGTGCCAGCAGTGAACCTAGGACACCATCTGAAGCTTTCTTT. Protein product: CASSEPRTPSEAFF. Supplemented by reference TRBV2 and TRBJ1-1, the full variable domain reads EPEVTQTPSHQVTQMGQEVILRCVPISNHLYFYWYRQILGQKVEFLVSFYNNEISEKSEIFDDQFSVERPDGSNFTLKIRSTKLEDSAMYFCASSEPRTPSEAFFGQGTRLTVV.

The V call is TRBV6-1, the J call TRBJ2-7; 8 bases fit TRBD1. The length of the CDR3 is 14 residues. CDR1 is MNHNS, CDR2 SASEGT, per germline. The CDR3 bases are TGTGGGGATAGGTGGCAGGGGGCACCCTACGAGCAGTACTTC. Its translation is CGDRWQGAPYEQYF.

This chain uses TRBV28 with TRBJ1-1; D not certain. CDR3 length: 16 amino acids. Germline V gives CDR1 MDHEN, CDR2 SYDVKM. Trimming removed 8 bases at V and 5 bases at J, with 24 bases between. The CDR3: CASRSSEGGGWTEAFF. The CDR3 coding sequence is TGTGCCAGCCGCTCCTCAGAGGGTGGTGGGTGGACTGAAGCTTTCTTT.

This clone was found once. This chain joins TRBV30 and TRBJ1-3; D gene unclear. Germline V lookup: CDR1 GTSNPN, CDR2 SVGIG (reference sequence). The CDR3 covers 15 residues. V was shortened by 0 bases and J by 0 bases, with 9 bases between the two germline ends. DNA of the CDR3: TGTGCCTGGAGTGTACTTAGTTCCTCTGGAAACACCATATATTTT. Its protein product is CAWSVLSSSGNTIYF.

This chain uses TRBV5-1 with TRBJ2-5; 12 bases are shared with TRBD2. V lost 0 bases and J lost 4; bases outside the gene matches: 4. Germline CDR1 SGHRS, CDR2 YFSETQ. The CDR3 extends over 16 amino acids. The chain's CDR3 is CASSLVGLAGRETQYF. CDR3 nucleotide sequence: TGCGCCAGCAGCTTGGTTGGACTAGCGGGAAGAGAGACCCAGTACTTC. The full variable domain, completed using reference TRBV5-1 and TRBJ2-5, is KAGVTQTPRYLIKTRGQQVTLSCSPISGHRSVSWYQQTPGQGLQFLFEYFSETQRNKGNFPGRFSGRQFSNSRSEMNVSTLELGDSALYLCASSLVGLAGRETQYFGPGTRLLVL.

The chain carries TRBV13 and TRBJ2-3; no firm D call. The ends were cut back, 6 bases at V and 0 bases at J, with 7 bases in the middle. The CDR3 loop spans 13 amino acids. Germline-derived CDR1 and CDR2 are PRHDT and FYEKMQ (reference sequence). The CDR3 reads CASRTDSTDTQYF. The CDR3 bases are TGTGCCAGCAGGACGGATAGCACAGATACGCAGTATTTT.

The V gene is TRBV6-5, the J gene TRBJ1-5, with 9 bases fitting TRBD1. The CDR3 loop spans 15 amino acids. J was trimmed by 7 bases and V by 9 bases; bases with no gene match: 13. Germline CDR1 MNHEY, CDR2 SVGAGI. CDR3 sequence (DNA): TGTGCCAGGATCTCAGCAGGGACAGGGAAACAGCCCCAGCATTTT. This encodes CARISAGTGKQPQHF.

The chain recombines TRBV6-6 with TRBJ2-3; 7 bases map to TRBD1. The ends lost 6 bases at V and 1 base at J; junction bases unmatched: 10. Germline V CDR1 and CDR2: MNHNY, SVGAGI (reference sequence). There are 16 residues in the CDR3. The CDR3 DNA is TGTGCCAGCAGACAGACCTTTGGGACAGGCACAGATACGCAGTATTTT. Translating gives CASRQTFGTGTDTQYF.

The chain links TRBV27 to TRBJ2-7; TRBD2 matches at 10 bases. After removal of 6 bases from V and 6 bases from J, the junction contained 8 bases not matched to a gene. Germline V gene sequence: CDR1 MNHEY, CDR2 SMNVEV (reference sequence). The CDR3 has 14 amino acids. In nucleotides, the CDR3 is TGTGCCAGCAGCCCAGCGGGAGGGCCGGTCGAGCAGTACTTC. This gives the protein CASSPAGGPVEQYF.

The V call is TRBV30, the J call TRBJ1-2; D remains unclear. The CDR3 has 11 amino acids. Per germline, CDR1 GTSNPN and CDR2 SVGIG (reference sequence). The V end lost 5 bases, the J end lost 4 bases, and 8 bases lay between the germline ends. The CDR3: CAWDLGYGYTF. CDR3 DNA: TGTGCCTGGGATCTGGGCTATGGCTACACCTTC.

The rearrangement joins TRBV11-3 to TRBJ1-1; tentative D call: TRBD1 (5 bases). V was clipped by 0 bases and J by 8 bases, with 10 bases between them. The CDR3 is 13 amino acids. In germline, CDR1 is SGHNT, CDR2 YENEEA. The CDR3 region has the DNA TGTGCCAGCAGCTTAGATCGGTGGGGGGAAGCTTTCTTT. Translated: CASSLDRWGEAFF.

This rearrangement joins TRBV10-3 to TRBJ1-2; 9 bases align to TRBD1. This CDR3 contains 14 residues. Germline V gene data show CDR1 as ENHRY and CDR2 as SYGVKD. The J segment lost 1 base and the V segment lost 10 bases, leaving 7 bases of the junction unmatched. The DNA for the CDR3 is TGTGCCACCCAAACAGGGGGCGGTAACTATGGCTACACCTTC. This sequence encodes CATQTGGGNYGYTF.

V usage is TRBV6-5 and J usage is TRBJ1-6; D is ambiguous. This CDR3 spans 13 amino acids. CDR1 is MNHEY, CDR2 SVGAGI, per germline. V was pared by 9 bases and J by 6 bases, with 12 bases between. CDR3 region: CASARAANSPLHF. The CDR3 nucleotides read TGTGCCAGTGCGAGGGCAGCTAATTCACCCCTCCACTTT.

The chain recombines TRBV4-1 with TRBJ2-5, with D possibly being TRBD1 or TRBD2 (6 bases each). V lost 0 bases and J 5 bases, leaving 19 bases between the germline ends. CDR3 length equals 17 residues. From germline, CDR1 is MGHRA and CDR2 YSYEKL. The CDR3 loop is CASSQDYEGGLGETQYF. DNA of the CDR3: TGCGCCAGCAGCCAAGACTATGAGGGGGGACTTGGGGAGACCCAGTACTTC.

This clone was recorded once. This chain links TRBV10-2 with TRBJ1-3, with D hard to call. Germline loops: CDR1 WSHSY, CDR2 SAAADI. The CDR3 covers 11 residues. Deletions cut 0 bases from V and 8 bases from J, with 2 bases between. The DNA of the CDR3 is TGCGCCAGCAGTGAGTCTTACACCATATATTTT. This codes for CASSESYTIYF.

This sequence joins TRBV18 and TRBJ1-3, with D perhaps matching TRBD1 (6 bases). Trimming took off 1 base at V and 0 bases at J, with 13 bases between the two ends. Germline loops: CDR1 KGHSH, CDR2 LQKENI. The CDR3 consists of 17 residues. This chain's CDR3 is CASSPLPGQISGNTIYF. The CDR3 DNA sequence: TGTGCCAGCTCACCACTCCCGGGACAAATCTCTGGAAACACCATATATTTT.

CDR3 in DNA: TGTGCCAGCAGCTCCAACCCAGGCTTACTAAATAGCAATCAGCCCCAGCATTTT. Translation gives CASSSNPGLLNSNQPQHF. The chain links TRBV7-8 to TRBJ1-5; no definite D call. The germline CDR1 and CDR2 sequences are SGHVS and FQNEAQ. There are 18 residues in the CDR3. V lost 4 bases and J lost 0, with 19 bases in between. The whole variable domain, remainder taken from reference TRBV7-8 and TRBJ1-5, is GAGVSQSPRYKVAKRGQDVALRCDPISGHVSLFWYQQALGQGPEFLTYFQNEAQLDKSGLPSDRFFAERPEGSVSTLKIQRTQQEDSAVYLCASSSNPGLLNSNQPQHFGDGTRLSIL.

The chain recombines TRBV5-1 with TRBJ1-4; D ambiguous. Germline loops: CDR1 SGHRS, CDR2 YFSETQ. V was trimmed by 3 bases and J by 4 bases, leaving 10 bases between them. CDR3 length: 14 residues. DNA of the CDR3: TGCGCCAGCAGCTCACAAGGTCTTAATGAAAAACTGTTTTTT. Translated: CASSSQGLNEKLFF. The full variable domain, rest sourced from reference TRBV5-1 and TRBJ1-4, is KAGVTQTPRYLIKTRGQQVTLSCSPISGHRSVSWYQQTPGQGLQFLFEYFSETQRNKGNFPGRFSGRQFSNSRSEMNVSTLELGDSALYLCASSSQGLNEKLFFGSGTQLSVL.

The V gene is TRBV29-1, the J gene TRBJ2-7, with D tentatively TRBD2 (6 bases). Germline CDR1 is SQVTM and CDR2 is ANQGSEA. V shed 7 bases and J shed 4 bases, with 17 bases lying between them. The CDR3 extends over 13 amino acids. The CDR3 loop is CSGSKGLTYEQYF. The CDR3, as DNA: TGCAGCGGCTCCAAGGGACTGACTTACGAGCAGTACTTC.

This chain links TRBV5-4 with TRBJ2-5, with 9 bases identical to TRBD2. V lost 4 bases and J lost 2; bases outside the gene matches: 3. The germline V gene has CDR1 SGHNT and CDR2 YYREEE (reference sequence). The CDR3 length is 14 residues. Written as DNA, the CDR3 is TGTGCCAGCAGCAGGACTAGCGAGCAAGAGACCCAGTACTTC. This translates into CASSRTSEQETQYF.